A selection of T cell receptor beta chains follows, all from one sample in a study of CD8+CD57+ T cells in acquired aplastic anemia. TCRdb independently ran MiXCR on the reads; one entry per CDR3 protein. The data hold some 170,000 distinct CDR3 sequences, with 35% to 55% observed a single time. Sequencing used sorted CD4+, CD8+, or CD8+CD57+ T cells (not recorded which) from PBMCs. The receptors were gathered from a human donor in good health. Each CDR3 is given with its conserved first and last residue. D genes are given only for firm matches. Clone size is given for some rows only: seen once, a few or many times, or a class if the clone is expanded.

d_call: TRBD1
clone_size: -
v_call: TRBV6-1
j_call: TRBJ2-5
cdr3_nt: TGTGCCAATAGCGACAGGGTCGTGGAGACCCAGTACTTC
cdr3_aa: CANSDRVVETQYF

d_call: -
clone_size: many
v_call: TRBV7-2
j_call: TRBJ1-1
cdr3_nt: TGTGCCAGCAGCTATCACATGAACACTGAAGCTTTCTTT
cdr3_aa: CASSYHMNTEAFF

d_call: -
clone_size: many
v_call: TRBV7-8
j_call: TRBJ2-5
cdr3_nt: TGTGCCAGCAGCTTGAGCCGGGATCGACTGAAGACCCAGTACTTC
cdr3_aa: CASSLSRDRLKTQYF

d_call: -
clone_size: -
v_call: TRBV30
j_call: TRBJ1-1
cdr3_nt: TGTGCCTGGAGTGTACTCATGGGGACTGAAGCTTTCTTT
cdr3_aa: CAWSVLMGTEAFF

d_call: TRBD1
clone_size: -
v_call: TRBV19
j_call: TRBJ1-2
cdr3_nt: TGTGCCAGTAGTACTCCGGGACAGGACTATGGCTACACCTTC
cdr3_aa: CASSTPGQDYGYTF

d_call: -
clone_size: many
v_call: TRBV6-5
j_call: TRBJ1-1
cdr3_nt: TGTGCCAGCAGTTACAAGGCTAACACTGAAGCTTTCTTT
cdr3_aa: CASSYKANTEAFF

d_call: TRBD1
clone_size: -
v_call: TRBV24-1
j_call: TRBJ2-1
cdr3_nt: TGTGCCACCACTCGACAGGGTTCCAATGAGCAGTTCTTC
cdr3_aa: CATTRQGSNEQFF

d_call: TRBD2
clone_size: many
v_call: TRBV5-1
j_call: TRBJ2-6
cdr3_nt: TGCGCCAGCAGCTTGGATCTCACGGGAGGTAACCCACTTTCTGGGGCCAACGTCCTGACTTTC
cdr3_aa: CASSLDLTGGNPLSGANVLTF

d_call: -
clone_size: many
v_call: TRBV10-3
j_call: TRBJ2-7
cdr3_nt: TGTGCCATCAGGATTGGGACGCTGAGCGACGAGCAGTACTTC
cdr3_aa: CAIRIGTLSDEQYF

d_call: TRBD1
clone_size: -
v_call: TRBV10-3
j_call: TRBJ1-1
cdr3_nt: TGTGCCATCAGGCCACAGGGGCAGGGTACTGAAGCTTTCTTT
cdr3_aa: CAIRPQGQGTEAFF

d_call: -
clone_size: many
v_call: TRBV20-1
j_call: TRBJ2-3
cdr3_nt: TGCAGTGCGGGGAGAGGGAGCACAGATACGCAGTATTTT
cdr3_aa: CSAGRGSTDTQYF

d_call: TRBD1
clone_size: -
v_call: TRBV6-6
j_call: TRBJ2-3
cdr3_nt: TGTGCCAGCAGCCGAGGACAGGGGGCACCAGATACGCAGTATTTT
cdr3_aa: CASSRGQGAPDTQYF

d_call: -
clone_size: -
v_call: TRBV6-1
j_call: TRBJ1-1
cdr3_nt: TGTGCCGGGGTACAGGGTATGAACACTGAAGCTTTCTTT
cdr3_aa: CAGVQGMNTEAFF

d_call: -
clone_size: few
v_call: TRBV2
j_call: TRBJ1-3
cdr3_nt: TGTGCCAGCATTCGGGCCTCTTCTGGAAACACCATATATTTT
cdr3_aa: CASIRASSGNTIYF

d_call: -
clone_size: many
v_call: TRBV7-9
j_call: TRBJ2-7
cdr3_nt: TGTGCCAGCAGCTCGGACGCCCTCTACGAGCAGTACTTC
cdr3_aa: CASSSDALYEQYF

d_call: -
clone_size: once
v_call: TRBV5-1
j_call: TRBJ1-1
cdr3_nt: TGCGCCAGCAGACAAGAGACTGAAGCTTTCTTT
cdr3_aa: CASRQETEAFF

d_call: -
clone_size: -
v_call: TRBV6-1
j_call: TRBJ2-1
cdr3_nt: TGTGCCAGCAGTAGAGGTCGTTCCGCCTACAATGAGCAGTTCTTC
cdr3_aa: CASSRGRSAYNEQFF

d_call: -
clone_size: few
v_call: TRBV19
j_call: TRBJ1-6
cdr3_nt: TGTGCCAGTAGTATCGGGAGTTCACCCCTCCACTTT
cdr3_aa: CASSIGSSPLHF

d_call: TRBD2
clone_size: -
v_call: TRBV15
j_call: TRBJ2-1
cdr3_nt: TGTGCCACCAGCAGAGATCTTAGCGGGAGGGCCTACAATGAGCAGTTCTTC
cdr3_aa: CATSRDLSGRAYNEQFF

d_call: -
clone_size: many
v_call: TRBV7-9
j_call: TRBJ2-2
cdr3_nt: TGTGCCAGCAGCCCCGCGTTGGGGCGGACAGCGCTAAACACCGGGGAGCTGTTTTTT
cdr3_aa: CASSPALGRTALNTGELFF

d_call: TRBD1
clone_size: -
v_call: TRBV3-1
j_call: TRBJ1-1
cdr3_nt: TGTGCCAGCAGCCAAGTCTACAGGGGGAGGACTGAAGCTTTCTTT
cdr3_aa: CASSQVYRGRTEAFF

d_call: -
clone_size: -
v_call: TRBV5-5
j_call: TRBJ2-2
cdr3_nt: TGTGCCAGCAGGCCTCCCGGGGTGGACGCCGGGGAGCTGTTTTTT
cdr3_aa: CASRPPGVDAGELFF

d_call: -
clone_size: few
v_call: TRBV28
j_call: TRBJ1-2
cdr3_nt: TGTGCCAGCACTCGGTATACAGGGAATTATGGCTACACCTTC
cdr3_aa: CASTRYTGNYGYTF

d_call: -
clone_size: few
v_call: TRBV20-1
j_call: TRBJ1-6
cdr3_nt: TGCAGTGCTAGACCTCTGGGGCGGGACGTGCAACCCCTCCACTTT
cdr3_aa: CSARPLGRDVQPLHF

d_call: -
clone_size: few
v_call: TRBV7-2
j_call: TRBJ1-5
cdr3_nt: TGTGCCAGCAGCTTAGGGGAATATAGCAATCAGCCCCAGCATTTT
cdr3_aa: CASSLGEYSNQPQHF

d_call: TRBD1
clone_size: -
v_call: TRBV19
j_call: TRBJ1-1
cdr3_nt: TGTGCCAGTAGTATAGCGGACAGGGCTATGGCTTTCTTT
cdr3_aa: CASSIADRAMAFF

d_call: TRBD1
clone_size: -
v_call: TRBV10-3
j_call: TRBJ1-2
cdr3_nt: TGTGCCATCAGTGACGGGAGACAGGGGGCAGGCGGCTACACCTTC
cdr3_aa: CAISDGRQGAGGYTF

d_call: TRBD1
clone_size: -
v_call: TRBV2
j_call: TRBJ1-2
cdr3_nt: TGTGCCGGAGGTCCCACAGGGGAAGATGGCTACACCTTC
cdr3_aa: CAGGPTGEDGYTF

d_call: -
clone_size: -
v_call: TRBV5-1
j_call: TRBJ1-2
cdr3_nt: TGCGCCAGCAAGCGAGGGGCCAGTACCTATGGCTACACCTTC
cdr3_aa: CASKRGASTYGYTF

d_call: -
clone_size: few
v_call: TRBV27
j_call: TRBJ2-7
cdr3_nt: TGTGCCAGCAGTTCCCGAATTACGGGGTACTTGGGCTACGAGCAGTACTTC
cdr3_aa: CASSSRITGYLGYEQYF

d_call: TRBD2
clone_size: once
v_call: TRBV20-1
j_call: TRBJ2-1
cdr3_nt: TGCAGTGCTAGGGAAGTGGGACTAGCAGGAAGCGGGGAGCAGTTCTTC
cdr3_aa: CSAREVGLAGSGEQFF

d_call: -
clone_size: many
v_call: TRBV6-1
j_call: TRBJ1-1
cdr3_nt: TGTGCCAGCAGCCTATACCAAATCCGGGCTCAGAACACTGAAGCTTTCTTT
cdr3_aa: CASSLYQIRAQNTEAFF

d_call: -
clone_size: -
v_call: TRBV4-2
j_call: TRBJ1-2
cdr3_nt: TGTGCCAGCAGCCGAGGGAGGAACGTAGAAGCGGGTGGCTATGCCTTC
cdr3_aa: CASSRGRNVEAGGYAF

d_call: -
clone_size: few
v_call: TRBV30
j_call: TRBJ2-3
cdr3_nt: TGTGCCTGGAGCCGGTGGGGCGGGATCACAGATACGCAGTATTTT
cdr3_aa: CAWSRWGGITDTQYF

d_call: TRBD1
clone_size: many
v_call: TRBV7-6
j_call: TRBJ1-2
cdr3_nt: TGTGCCAGCAGCCCGGACAGGGCGGGCTATGGCTACACCTTC
cdr3_aa: CASSPDRAGYGYTF

d_call: TRBD1
clone_size: -
v_call: TRBV19
j_call: TRBJ2-7
cdr3_nt: TGTGCCAGTAAAAGGACAGGGGCCAACGAGCAGTACTTC
cdr3_aa: CASKRTGANEQYF

d_call: -
clone_size: -
v_call: TRBV11-3
j_call: TRBJ2-2
cdr3_nt: TGTGCCAGCAGCTTAGACAGGGGCACCGGGGAGCTGTTTTTT
cdr3_aa: CASSLDRGTGELFF

d_call: -
clone_size: many
v_call: TRBV7-6
j_call: TRBJ2-1
cdr3_nt: TGTGCCAGCAGCTTAGATACGGGTGGCGGTGAGCAGTTCTTC
cdr3_aa: CASSLDTGGGEQFF

d_call: TRBD2
clone_size: -
v_call: TRBV29-1
j_call: TRBJ2-5
cdr3_nt: TGCAGCGTGAAGCGGGGGGAGACCCAGTACTTC
cdr3_aa: CSVKRGETQYF

d_call: TRBD1
clone_size: few
v_call: TRBV19
j_call: TRBJ1-1
cdr3_nt: TGTGCCAGTAGTATTCAGGGGGTCCGGACGGCTTTCTTT
cdr3_aa: CASSIQGVRTAFF

d_call: TRBD2
clone_size: many
v_call: TRBV11-1
j_call: TRBJ2-7
cdr3_nt: TGTGCCAGCAGCTTAGACGGGGGGAAGATCTCCTACGAGCAGTACTTC
cdr3_aa: CASSLDGGKISYEQYF

d_call: TRBD1
clone_size: few
v_call: TRBV18
j_call: TRBJ1-1
cdr3_nt: TGTGCCAGCTCACCGAGACAGGGTGAAGCTTTCTTT
cdr3_aa: CASSPRQGEAFF

d_call: -
clone_size: many
v_call: TRBV9
j_call: TRBJ1-5
cdr3_nt: TGTGCCAGCAGAGACTTTGCGGATCAGCCCCAGCATTTT
cdr3_aa: CASRDFADQPQHF

d_call: -
clone_size: -
v_call: TRBV2
j_call: TRBJ1-1
cdr3_nt: TGTGCCAGCTGGGCCAACACTGAAGCTTTCTTT
cdr3_aa: CASWANTEAFF

d_call: TRBD2
clone_size: -
v_call: TRBV7-6
j_call: TRBJ2-1
cdr3_nt: TGTGCCAGCAGCTTCAAACAGGCTAGCGGGTCGAGCTCCTACAATGAGCAGTTCTTC
cdr3_aa: CASSFKQASGSSSYNEQFF

d_call: TRBD1
clone_size: many
v_call: TRBV5-6
j_call: TRBJ2-7
cdr3_nt: TGTGCCAGCAGCTTGCCCGGGACAGGGGGATACGAGCAGTACTTC
cdr3_aa: CASSLPGTGGYEQYF

d_call: -
clone_size: -
v_call: TRBV5-1
j_call: TRBJ2-2
cdr3_nt: TGCGCCAGCAGCTCTTACGCGGGGGACATCGGGGAGCTGTTTTTT
cdr3_aa: CASSSYAGDIGELFF

d_call: -
clone_size: many
v_call: TRBV24-1
j_call: TRBJ2-5
cdr3_nt: TGTGCCACCAGTGATTTTGGGCAGACCCAGTACTTC
cdr3_aa: CATSDFGQTQYF

d_call: -
clone_size: -
v_call: TRBV7-9
j_call: TRBJ2-7
cdr3_nt: TGTGCCAGCAAGGAACAGTCGGCCGAGCAGTACTTC
cdr3_aa: CASKEQSAEQYF

d_call: TRBD2
clone_size: -
v_call: TRBV29-1
j_call: TRBJ2-7
cdr3_nt: TGCAGCGTCGAACTAGCGGGAGAGTACGAGCAGTACTTC
cdr3_aa: CSVELAGEYEQYF

d_call: -
clone_size: -
v_call: TRBV6-1
j_call: TRBJ2-5
cdr3_nt: TGTGCCAGCAGTGAACATGGGGTCCAAGAGACCCAGTACTTC
cdr3_aa: CASSEHGVQETQYF

d_call: TRBD1
clone_size: many
v_call: TRBV7-3
j_call: TRBJ2-2
cdr3_nt: TGTGCCAGCAGCTTCCTAGGACAGGACACCGGGGAGCTGTTTTTT
cdr3_aa: CASSFLGQDTGELFF

d_call: -
clone_size: -
v_call: TRBV24-1
j_call: TRBJ1-6
cdr3_nt: TGTGCCACCAGTGATTTTCGGGGGACCCTCCACTTT
cdr3_aa: CATSDFRGTLHF

d_call: -
clone_size: many
v_call: TRBV7-2
j_call: TRBJ1-2
cdr3_nt: TGTGCCAGCAGCTTAAACCCGGGAATCGTAAACTATGGCTACACCTTC
cdr3_aa: CASSLNPGIVNYGYTF

d_call: -
clone_size: -
v_call: TRBV18
j_call: TRBJ2-7
cdr3_nt: TGTGCCAGCTCAAAGGGGATAACTTCCTACGAGCAGTACTTC
cdr3_aa: CASSKGITSYEQYF

d_call: -
clone_size: many
v_call: TRBV5-1
j_call: TRBJ2-6
cdr3_nt: TGCGCCAGCAGCCGAATCTCTGGGGCCAACGTCCTGACTTTC
cdr3_aa: CASSRISGANVLTF

d_call: -
clone_size: -
v_call: TRBV19
j_call: TRBJ2-7
cdr3_nt: TGTGCCAGTAGTCTTCAGGACAGCTCCTACGAGCAGTACTTC
cdr3_aa: CASSLQDSSYEQYF